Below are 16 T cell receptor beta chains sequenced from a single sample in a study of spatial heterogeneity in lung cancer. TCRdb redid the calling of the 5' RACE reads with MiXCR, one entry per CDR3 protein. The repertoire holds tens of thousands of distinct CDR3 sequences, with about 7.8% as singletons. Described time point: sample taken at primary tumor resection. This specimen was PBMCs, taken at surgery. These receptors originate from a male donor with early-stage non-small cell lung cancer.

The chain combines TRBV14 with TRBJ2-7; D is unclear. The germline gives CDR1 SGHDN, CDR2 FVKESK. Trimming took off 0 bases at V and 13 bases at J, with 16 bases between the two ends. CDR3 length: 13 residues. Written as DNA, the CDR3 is TGTGCCAGCAGCCAAGATCTGGTTGCTCTACAATACTTC. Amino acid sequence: CASSQDLVALQYF.

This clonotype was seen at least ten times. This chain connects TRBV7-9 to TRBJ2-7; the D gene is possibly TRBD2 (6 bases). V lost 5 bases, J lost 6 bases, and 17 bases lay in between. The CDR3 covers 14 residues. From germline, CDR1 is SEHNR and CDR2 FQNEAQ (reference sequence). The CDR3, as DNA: TGTGCCAGCAGCGATAAACGGAGGGGTGGCGAGCAGTACTTC. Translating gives CASSDKRRGGEQYF. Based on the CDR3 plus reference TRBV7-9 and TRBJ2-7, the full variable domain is DTGVSQNPRHKITKRGQNVTFRCDPISEHNRLYWYRQTLGQGPEFLTYFQNEAQLEKSRLLSDRFSAERPKGSFSTLEIQRTEQGDSAMYLCASSDKRRGGEQYFGPGTRLTVT.

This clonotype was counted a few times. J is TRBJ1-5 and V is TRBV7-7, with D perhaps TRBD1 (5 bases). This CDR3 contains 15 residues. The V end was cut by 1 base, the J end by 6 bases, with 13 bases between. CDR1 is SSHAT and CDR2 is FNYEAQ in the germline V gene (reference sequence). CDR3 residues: CASSLGPRGSQPQHF. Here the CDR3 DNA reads TGTGCCAGCAGCTTAGGGCCGAGGGGAAGTCAGCCCCAGCATTTT.

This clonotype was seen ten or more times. The CDR3, as DNA: TGCAGTGCTAGAGATCGGTGGATGCAGTACTTC. Translation gives CSARDRWMQYF. The J gene is TRBJ2-4, the V gene TRBV20-1; no clear D. Trimming took 0 bases from V and 13 from J, leaving 10 bases between them. CDR1 and CDR2 (germline): DFQATT, SNEGSKA (reference sequence). This CDR3 is 11 amino acids long.

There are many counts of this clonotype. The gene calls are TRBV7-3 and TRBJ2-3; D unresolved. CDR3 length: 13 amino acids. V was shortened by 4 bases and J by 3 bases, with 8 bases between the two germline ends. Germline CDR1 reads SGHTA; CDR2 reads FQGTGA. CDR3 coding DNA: TGTGCCAGCAGCTGGGCCGTAACAGATACGCAGTATTTT. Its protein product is CASSWAVTDTQYF.

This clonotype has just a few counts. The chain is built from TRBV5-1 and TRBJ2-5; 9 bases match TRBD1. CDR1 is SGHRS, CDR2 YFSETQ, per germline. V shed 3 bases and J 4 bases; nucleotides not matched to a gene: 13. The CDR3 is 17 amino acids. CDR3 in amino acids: CASSYSPGQGSAETQYF. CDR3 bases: TGCGCCAGCAGCTACTCGCCGGGACAGGGTTCGGCAGAGACCCAGTACTTC.

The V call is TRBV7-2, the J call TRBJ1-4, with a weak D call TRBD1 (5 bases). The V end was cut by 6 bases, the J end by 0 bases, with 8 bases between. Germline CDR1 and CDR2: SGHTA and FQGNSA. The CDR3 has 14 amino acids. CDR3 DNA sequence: TGTGCCAGCAGACGGGACCCAACTAATGAAAAACTGTTTTTT. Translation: CASRRDPTNEKLFF.

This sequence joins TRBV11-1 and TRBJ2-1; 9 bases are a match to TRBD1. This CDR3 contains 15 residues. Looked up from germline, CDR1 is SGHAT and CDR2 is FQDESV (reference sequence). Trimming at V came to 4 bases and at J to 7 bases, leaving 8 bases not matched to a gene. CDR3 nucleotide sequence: TGTGCCAGCAGCTCCCGGGACAGGGTCTTAAATGAGCAGTTCTTC. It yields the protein CASSSRDRVLNEQFF. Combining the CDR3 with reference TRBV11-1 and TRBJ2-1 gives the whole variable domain EAEVAQSPRYKITEKSQAVAFWCDPISGHATLYWYRQILGQGPELLVQFQDESVVDDSQLPKDRFSAERLKGVDSTLKIQPAELGDSAMYLCASSSRDRVLNEQFFGPGTRLTVL.

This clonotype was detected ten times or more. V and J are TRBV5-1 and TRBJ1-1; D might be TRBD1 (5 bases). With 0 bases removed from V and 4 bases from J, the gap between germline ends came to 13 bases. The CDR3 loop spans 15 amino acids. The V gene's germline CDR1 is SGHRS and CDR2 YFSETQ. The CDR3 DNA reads TGCGCCAGCAGCTTGGCCCAAACAGGAGGCACTGAAGCTTTCTTT. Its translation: CASSLAQTGGTEAFF.

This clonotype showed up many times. CDR3: CASSVLTVGEAFF. The CDR3, as DNA: TGTGCCAGCAGCGTCCTGACAGTTGGTGAAGCTTTCTTT. This sequence joins TRBV7-9 and TRBJ1-1, with a tentative D call TRBD1 (5 bases). Germline V gene sequence: CDR1 SEHNR, CDR2 FQNEAQ (reference sequence). Deletions cut 5 bases from V and 7 bases from J, with 14 bases between. This CDR3 has 13 amino acids. The full variable domain, with the rest looked up from reference TRBV7-9 and TRBJ1-1, is DTGVSQNPRHKITKRGQNVTFRCDPISEHNRLYWYRQTLGQGPEFLTYFQNEAQLEKSRLLSDRFSAERPKGSFSTLEIQRTEQGDSAMYLCASSVLTVGEAFFGQGTRLTVV.

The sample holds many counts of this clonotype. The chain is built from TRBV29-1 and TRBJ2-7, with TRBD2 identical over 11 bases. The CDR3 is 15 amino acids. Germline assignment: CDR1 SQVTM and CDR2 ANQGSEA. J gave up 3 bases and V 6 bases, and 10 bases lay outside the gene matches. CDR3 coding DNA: TGCAGCGTCGGAACCGGGACTAGCGGATTCTACGAGCAGTACTTC. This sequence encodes CSVGTGTSGFYEQYF.

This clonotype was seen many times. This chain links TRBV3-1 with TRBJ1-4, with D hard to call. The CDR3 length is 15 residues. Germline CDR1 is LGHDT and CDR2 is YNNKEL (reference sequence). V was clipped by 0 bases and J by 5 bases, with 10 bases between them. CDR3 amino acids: CASSQDGRMNEKLFF. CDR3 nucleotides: TGTGCCAGCAGCCAAGATGGACGGATGAATGAAAAACTGTTTTTT.

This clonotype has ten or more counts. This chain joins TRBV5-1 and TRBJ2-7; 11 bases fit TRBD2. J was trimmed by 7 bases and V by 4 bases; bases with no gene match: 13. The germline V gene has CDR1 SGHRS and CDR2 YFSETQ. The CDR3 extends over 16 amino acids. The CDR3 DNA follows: TGCGCCAGCAGCACTTCCCTACTAGCGGGAGTCAGTGAGCAGTACTTC. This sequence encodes CASSTSLLAGVSEQYF.

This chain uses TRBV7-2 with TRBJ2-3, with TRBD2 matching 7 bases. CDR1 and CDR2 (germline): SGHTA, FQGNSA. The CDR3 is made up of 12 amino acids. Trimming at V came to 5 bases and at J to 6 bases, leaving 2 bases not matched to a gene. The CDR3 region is CASSIGGDTQYF. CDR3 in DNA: TGTGCCAGCAGCATCGGGGGGGATACGCAGTATTTT. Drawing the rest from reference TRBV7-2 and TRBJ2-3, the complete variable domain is GAGVSQSPSNKVTEKGKDVELRCDPISGHTALYWYRQSLGQGLEFLIYFQGNSAPDKSGLPSDRFSAERTGGSVSTLTIQRTQQEDSAVYLCASSIGGDTQYFGPGTRLTVL.

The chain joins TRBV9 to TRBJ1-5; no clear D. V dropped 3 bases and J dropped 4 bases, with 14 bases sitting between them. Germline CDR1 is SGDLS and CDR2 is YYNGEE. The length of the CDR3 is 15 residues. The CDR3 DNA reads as TGTGCCAGCAGCGCGACGGACGGACCTAATCAGCCCCAGCATTTT. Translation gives CASSATDGPNQPQHF.

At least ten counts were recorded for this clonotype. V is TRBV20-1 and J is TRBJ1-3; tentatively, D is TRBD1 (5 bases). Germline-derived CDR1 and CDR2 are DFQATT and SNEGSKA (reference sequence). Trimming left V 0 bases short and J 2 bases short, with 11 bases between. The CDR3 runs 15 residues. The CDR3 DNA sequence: TGCAGTGCTAGAGACCCAGGGAGGCCTGGAAACACCATATATTTT. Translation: CSARDPGRPGNTIYF.